These T cell receptor beta chains were read from a single sample in a study of T-cell memory formation after mild COVID-19. TCRdb recomputed calls from the 5' RACE reads with MiXCR, one row per CDR3 protein. The sample shows 350,000 to 450,000 distinct CDR3 sequences, less than 25% of them seen only once. What was sequenced was PBMCs or a T cell subset sorted from them (not recorded which). Source of these receptors: an adult woman who had mild COVID-19 (a few samples of this study predate the infection). Cell type and time point are not known. CDR3s include the opening cysteine and the closing phenylalanine or tryptophan. The D gene is left open where the match is weak. Part of the rows lack a size; the others show once, few, many or a class for expanded clones.

d_call,clone_size,j_call,v_call,cdr3_aa,cdr3_nt
-,many,TRBJ2-7,TRBV12-3/TRBV12-4,CASRDHSSYEQYF,TGTGCCAGCAGGGACCATAGCTCCTACGAGCAGTACTTC
-,-,TRBJ2-3,TRBV20-1,CSARVGQLTDTQYF,TGCAGTGCTAGAGTAGGCCAGCTCACAGATACGCAGTATTTT
TRBD1,few,TRBJ2-6,TRBV20-1,CSASNHHRGQVLTF,TGCAGTGCTTCCAACCACCACAGGGGGCAAGTCCTGACTTTC
-,-,TRBJ1-1,TRBV2,CASSDTENTEAFF,TGTGCCAGCAGTGATACAGAGAACACTGAAGCTTTCTTT
-,few,TRBJ2-7,TRBV20-1,CSAAPGTNHYEQYF,TGCAGTGCTGCGCCCGGTACTAACCACTACGAGCAGTACTTC
TRBD1,-,TRBJ2-7,TRBV5-1,CASSLGPGQVSYEQYF,TGCGCCAGCAGCTTGGGCCCGGGACAGGTATCCTACGAGCAGTACTTC
-,few,TRBJ2-1,TRBV3-1,CASSQVREQFF,TGTGCCAGCAGCCAAGTCAGGGAGCAGTTCTTC
TRBD1,few,TRBJ2-4,TRBV20-1,CSAAFTRQGVSKNIQYF,TGCAGTGCTGCCTTTACCCGACAGGGGGTGAGCAAAAACATTCAGTACTTC
-,few,TRBJ2-1,TRBV7-2,CASSLSTRANNEQFF,TGTGCCAGCAGCTTATCTACCAGGGCCAACAATGAGCAGTTCTTC
-,few,TRBJ1-4,TRBV27,CASSLIGRYEKLFF,TGTGCCAGCAGTTTAATTGGCAGATATGAAAAACTGTTTTTT
TRBD2,-,TRBJ2-3,TRBV24-1,CATSDIWTSGQTDTQYF,TGTGCCACCAGTGATATATGGACTAGCGGGCAGACAGATACGCAGTATTTT